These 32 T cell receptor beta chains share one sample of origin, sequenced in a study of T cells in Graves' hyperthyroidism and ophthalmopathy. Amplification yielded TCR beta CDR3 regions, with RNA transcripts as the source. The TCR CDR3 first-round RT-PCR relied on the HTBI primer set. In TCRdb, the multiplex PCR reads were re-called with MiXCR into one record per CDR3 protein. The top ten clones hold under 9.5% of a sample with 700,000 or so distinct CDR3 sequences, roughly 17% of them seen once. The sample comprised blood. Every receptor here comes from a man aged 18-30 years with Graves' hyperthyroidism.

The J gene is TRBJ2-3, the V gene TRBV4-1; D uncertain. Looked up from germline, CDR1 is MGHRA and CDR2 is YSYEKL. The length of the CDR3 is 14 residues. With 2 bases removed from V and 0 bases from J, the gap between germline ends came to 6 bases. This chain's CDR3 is CASSQLPSTDTQYF. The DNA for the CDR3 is TGCGCCAGCAGCCAACTCCCCAGCACAGATACGCAGTATTTT.

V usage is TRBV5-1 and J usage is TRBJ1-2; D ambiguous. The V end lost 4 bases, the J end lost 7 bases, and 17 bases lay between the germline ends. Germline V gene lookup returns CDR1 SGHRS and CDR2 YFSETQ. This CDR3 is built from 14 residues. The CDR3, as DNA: TGCGCCAGCAGCCCCCCCGAGGGCGCTCTTGGCTACACCTTC. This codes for CASSPPEGALGYTF.

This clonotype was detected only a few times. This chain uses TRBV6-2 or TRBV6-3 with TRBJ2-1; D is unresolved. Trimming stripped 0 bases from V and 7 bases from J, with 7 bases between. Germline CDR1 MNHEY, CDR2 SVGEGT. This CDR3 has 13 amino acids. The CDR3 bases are TGTGCCAGCAGTTACTCAGTCCAGAATGAGCAGTTCTTC. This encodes CASSYSVQNEQFF.

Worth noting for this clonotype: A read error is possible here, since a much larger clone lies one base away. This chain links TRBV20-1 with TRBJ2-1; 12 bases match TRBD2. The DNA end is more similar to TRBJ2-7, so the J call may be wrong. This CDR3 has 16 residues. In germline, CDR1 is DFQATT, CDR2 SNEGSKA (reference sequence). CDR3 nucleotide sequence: TGCAGTCTCCGGACTAGCGGGACTAAGGGCTACAATGAGCAGTACTTC. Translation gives CSLRTSGTKGYNEQYF.

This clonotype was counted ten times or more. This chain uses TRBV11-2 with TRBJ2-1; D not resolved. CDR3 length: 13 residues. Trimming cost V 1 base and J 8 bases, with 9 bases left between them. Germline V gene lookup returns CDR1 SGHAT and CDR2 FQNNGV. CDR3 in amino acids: CASSLGFWDEQFF. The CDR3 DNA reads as TGTGCCAGCAGCTTAGGGTTCTGGGATGAGCAGTTCTTC.

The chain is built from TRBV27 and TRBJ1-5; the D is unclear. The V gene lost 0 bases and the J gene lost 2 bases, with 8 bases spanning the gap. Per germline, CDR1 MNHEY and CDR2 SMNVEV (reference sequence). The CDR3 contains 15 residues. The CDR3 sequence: CASSLSQWGNQPQHF. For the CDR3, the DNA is TGTGCCAGCAGTTTATCCCAGTGGGGCAATCAGCCCCAGCATTTT.

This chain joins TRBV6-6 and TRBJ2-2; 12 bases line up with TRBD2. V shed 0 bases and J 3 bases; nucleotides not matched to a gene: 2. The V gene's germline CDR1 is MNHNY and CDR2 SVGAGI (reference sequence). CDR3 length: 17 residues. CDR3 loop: CASSYSGTSGYTGELFF. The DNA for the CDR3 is TGTGCCAGCAGTTACTCTGGGACTAGCGGGTACACCGGGGAGCTGTTTTTT.

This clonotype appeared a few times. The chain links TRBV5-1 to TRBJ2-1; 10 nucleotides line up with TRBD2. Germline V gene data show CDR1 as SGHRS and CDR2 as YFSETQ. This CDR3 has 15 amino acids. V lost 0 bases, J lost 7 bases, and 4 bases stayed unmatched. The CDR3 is CASSLVGLAENEQFF. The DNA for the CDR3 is TGCGCCAGCAGCTTGGTTGGACTAGCGGAGAATGAGCAGTTCTTC. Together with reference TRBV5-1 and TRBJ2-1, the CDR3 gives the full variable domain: KAGVTQTPRYLIKTRGQQVTLSCSPISGHRSVSWYQQTPGQGLQFLFEYFSETQRNKGNFPGRFSGRQFSNSRSEMNVSTLELGDSALYLCASSLVGLAENEQFFGPGTRLTVL.

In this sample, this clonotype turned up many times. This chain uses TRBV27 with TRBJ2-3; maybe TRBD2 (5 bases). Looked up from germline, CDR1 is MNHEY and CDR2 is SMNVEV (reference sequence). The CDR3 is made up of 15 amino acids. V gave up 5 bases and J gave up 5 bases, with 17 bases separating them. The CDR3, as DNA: TGTGCCAGCAGTGATAGAGGGAGACGGAAAGATACGCAGTATTTT. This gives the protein CASSDRGRRKDTQYF.

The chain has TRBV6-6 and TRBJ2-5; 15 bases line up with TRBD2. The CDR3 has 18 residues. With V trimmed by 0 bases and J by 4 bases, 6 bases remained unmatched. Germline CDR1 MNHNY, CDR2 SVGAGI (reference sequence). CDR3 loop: CASSYSRGLAGGRETQYF. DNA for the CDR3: TGTGCCAGCAGTTACTCGAGAGGACTAGCGGGAGGGAGAGAGACCCAGTACTTC.

The CDR3 DNA is TGTGCCAGTAGTATGTCATCTGGAAACACCATATATTTT. Protein: CASSMSSGNTIYF. The V gene is TRBV19, the J gene TRBJ1-3; D is unresolved. CDR3 length: 13 amino acids. Germline loops: CDR1 LNHDA, CDR2 SQIVND (reference sequence). V was pared by 3 bases and J by 1 base, with 4 bases between.

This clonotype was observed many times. The CDR3 DNA reads as TGTGCCACCAGTGAGACTAGCGGTTTTCAAGAGACCCAGTACTTC. This codes for CATSETSGFQETQYF. This chain joins TRBV24-1 and TRBJ2-5, with 9 bases that match TRBD2. The CDR3 is 15 amino acids. The germline gives CDR1 KGHDR, CDR2 SFDVKD. J gave up 2 bases and V 4 bases, and 4 bases lay outside the gene matches.

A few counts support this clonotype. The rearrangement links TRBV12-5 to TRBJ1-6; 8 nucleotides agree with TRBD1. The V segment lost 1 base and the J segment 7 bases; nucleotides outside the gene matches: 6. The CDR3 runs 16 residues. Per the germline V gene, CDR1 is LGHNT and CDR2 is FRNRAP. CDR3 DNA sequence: TGTGCTAGTGGTTTGGCGACAGGGGTTAGGAATTCACCCCTCCACTTT. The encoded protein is CASGLATGVRNSPLHF.

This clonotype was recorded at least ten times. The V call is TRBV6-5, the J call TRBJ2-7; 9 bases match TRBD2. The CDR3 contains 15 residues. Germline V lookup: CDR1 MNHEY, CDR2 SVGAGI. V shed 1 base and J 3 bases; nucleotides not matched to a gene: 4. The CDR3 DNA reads TGTGCCAGCAGTTACTTTAGCGGGAGTGGCTACGAGCAGTACTTC. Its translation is CASSYFSGSGYEQYF.

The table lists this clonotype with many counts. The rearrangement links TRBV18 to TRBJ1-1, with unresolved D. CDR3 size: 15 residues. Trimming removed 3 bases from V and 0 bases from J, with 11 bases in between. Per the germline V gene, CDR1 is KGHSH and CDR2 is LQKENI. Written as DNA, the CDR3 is TGTGCCAGCTCACCCCGGCACCTCATGAACACTGAAGCTTTCTTT. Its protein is CASSPRHLMNTEAFF.

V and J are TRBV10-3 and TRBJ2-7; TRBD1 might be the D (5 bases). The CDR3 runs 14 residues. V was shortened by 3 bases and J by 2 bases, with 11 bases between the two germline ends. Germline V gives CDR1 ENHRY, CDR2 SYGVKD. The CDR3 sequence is CAISDVPDTYEQYF. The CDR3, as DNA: TGTGCCATCAGTGATGTCCCGGACACCTACGAGCAGTACTTC.

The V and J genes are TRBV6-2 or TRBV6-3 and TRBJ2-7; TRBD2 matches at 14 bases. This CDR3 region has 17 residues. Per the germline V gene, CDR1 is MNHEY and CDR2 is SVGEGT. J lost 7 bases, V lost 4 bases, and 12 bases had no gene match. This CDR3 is CASSCPRRLAGGIEQYF. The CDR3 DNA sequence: TGTGCCAGCAGTTGCCCCCGTCGACTAGCGGGAGGGATTGAGCAGTACTTC.

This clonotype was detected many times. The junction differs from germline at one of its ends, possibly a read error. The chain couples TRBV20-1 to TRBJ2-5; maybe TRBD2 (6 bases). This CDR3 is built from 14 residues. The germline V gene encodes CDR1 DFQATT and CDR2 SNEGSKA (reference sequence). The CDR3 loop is CSARDYGGAEAQYF. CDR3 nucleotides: TGCAGTGCTAGAGATTACGGAGGGGCAGAGGCCCAGTACTTC.

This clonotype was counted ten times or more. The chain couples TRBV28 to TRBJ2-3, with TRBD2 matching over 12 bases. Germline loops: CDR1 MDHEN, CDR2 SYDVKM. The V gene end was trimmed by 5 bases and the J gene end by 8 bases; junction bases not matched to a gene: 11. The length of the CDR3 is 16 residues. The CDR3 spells CASSPLLAGGRGTQYF. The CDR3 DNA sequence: TGTGCCAGCAGTCCCCTACTAGCGGGAGGCCGGGGTACGCAGTATTTT.

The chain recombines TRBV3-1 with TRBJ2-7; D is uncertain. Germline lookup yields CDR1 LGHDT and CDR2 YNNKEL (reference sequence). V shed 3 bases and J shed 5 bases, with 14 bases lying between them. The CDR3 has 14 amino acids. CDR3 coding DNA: TGTGCCAGCAGCCAGGGGAATCTGGTGGACGAGCAGTACTTC. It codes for CASSQGNLVDEQYF.

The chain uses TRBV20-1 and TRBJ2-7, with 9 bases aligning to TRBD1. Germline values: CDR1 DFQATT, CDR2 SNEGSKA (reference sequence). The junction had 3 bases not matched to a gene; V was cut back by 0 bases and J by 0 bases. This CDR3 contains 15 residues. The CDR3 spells CSARDGQGLSYEQYF. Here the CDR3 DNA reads TGCAGTGCTAGAGACGGACAGGGGCTCTCCTACGAGCAGTACTTC.

The CDR3 bases are TGTGCCAGTAGTGTAGGACTAGCCAGAAGCTCCTACAATGAGCAGTTCTTC. It encodes CASSVGLARSSYNEQFF. The rearrangement joins TRBV19 to TRBJ2-1; 8 bases align to TRBD2. This CDR3 contains 17 residues. Unmatched junction bases numbered 9, after V lost 5 bases and J lost 0 bases. CDR1 is LNHDA and CDR2 is SQIVND in the germline V gene (reference sequence).

CDR3 loop: CASSPETSGKETQYF. CDR3 bases: TGTGCCAGCAGCCCAGAGACTAGCGGGAAAGAGACCCAGTACTTC. The V gene is TRBV7-2, the J gene TRBJ2-5; TRBD2 matches 11 bases. This CDR3 comprises 15 residues. V shed 5 bases, J shed 3 bases, and the junction held 5 bases outside the gene matches. Per the germline V gene, CDR1 is SGHTA and CDR2 is FQGNSA.

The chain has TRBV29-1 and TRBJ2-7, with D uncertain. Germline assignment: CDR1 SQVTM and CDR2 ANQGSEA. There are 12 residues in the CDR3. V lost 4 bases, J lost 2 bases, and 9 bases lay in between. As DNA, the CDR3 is TGCAGCGTTGCGGACGGACCCTACGAGCAGTACTTC. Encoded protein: CSVADGPYEQYF.

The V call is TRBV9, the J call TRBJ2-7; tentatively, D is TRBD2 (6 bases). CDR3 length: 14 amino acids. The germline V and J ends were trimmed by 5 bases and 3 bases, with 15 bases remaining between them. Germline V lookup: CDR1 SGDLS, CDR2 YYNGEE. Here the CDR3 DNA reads TGTGCCAGCAGTAATGGGGGAGGAGGCTACGAGCAGTACTTC. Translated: CASSNGGGGYEQYF. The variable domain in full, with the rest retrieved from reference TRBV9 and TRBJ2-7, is DSGVTQTPKHLITATGQRVTLRCSPRSGDLSVYWYQQSLDQGLQFLIQYYNGEERAKGNILERFSAQQFPDLHSELNLSSLELGDSALYFCASSNGGGGYEQYFGPGTRLTVT.

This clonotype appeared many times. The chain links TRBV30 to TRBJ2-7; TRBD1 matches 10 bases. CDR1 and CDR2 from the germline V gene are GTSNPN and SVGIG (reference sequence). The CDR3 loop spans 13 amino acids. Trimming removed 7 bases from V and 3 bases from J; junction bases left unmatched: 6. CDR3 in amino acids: CASRGTGDYEQYF. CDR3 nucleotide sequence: TGTGCCTCGAGGGGGACAGGGGACTACGAGCAGTACTTC.

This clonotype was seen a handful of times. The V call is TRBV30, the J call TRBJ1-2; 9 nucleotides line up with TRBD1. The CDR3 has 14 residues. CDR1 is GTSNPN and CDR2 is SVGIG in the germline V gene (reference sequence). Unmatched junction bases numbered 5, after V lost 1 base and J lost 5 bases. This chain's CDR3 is CAWSAGQGSYGYTF. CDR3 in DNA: TGTGCCTGGAGTGCTGGACAGGGGTCGTATGGCTACACCTTC.

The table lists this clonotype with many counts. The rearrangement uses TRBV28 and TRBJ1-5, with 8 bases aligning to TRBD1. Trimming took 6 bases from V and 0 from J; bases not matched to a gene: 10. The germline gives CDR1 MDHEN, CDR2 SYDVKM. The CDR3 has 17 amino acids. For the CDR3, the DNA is TGTGCCAGCAGCACTGGGACAGGCAGTTATAGCAATCAGCCCCAGCATTTT. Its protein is CASSTGTGSYSNQPQHF.

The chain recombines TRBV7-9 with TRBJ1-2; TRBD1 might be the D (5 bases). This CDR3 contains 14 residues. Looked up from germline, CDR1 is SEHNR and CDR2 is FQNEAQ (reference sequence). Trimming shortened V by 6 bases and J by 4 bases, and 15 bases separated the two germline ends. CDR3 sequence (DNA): TGTGCCAGCAGACACGACGCGGGGGGCTATGGCTACACCTTC. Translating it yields CASRHDAGGYGYTF.

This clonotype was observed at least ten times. The CDR3 here is CASSLSFEVSGSSIYEQYF. Here the CDR3 DNA reads TGTGCCAGCAGTTTATCGTTTGAAGTGAGCGGGAGTAGTATTTACGAGCAGTACTTC. The chain couples TRBV27 to TRBJ2-7; 8 positions agree with TRBD2. Germline loops: CDR1 MNHEY, CDR2 SMNVEV (reference sequence). The CDR3 extends over 19 amino acids. V shed 0 bases and J 4 bases; nucleotides not matched to a gene: 17.

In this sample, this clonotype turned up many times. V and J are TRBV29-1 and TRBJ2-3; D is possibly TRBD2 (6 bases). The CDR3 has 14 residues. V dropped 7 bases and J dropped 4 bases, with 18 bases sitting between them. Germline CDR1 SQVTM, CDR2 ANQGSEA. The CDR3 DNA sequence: TGCAGCGCCTTAGGGAGGAAGGGCCCAGATACGCAGTATTTT. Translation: CSALGRKGPDTQYF.

The CDR3, as DNA: TGTGCCAGCAGCCTCGGACAGGGCCTTGATCCCCAGCATTTT. It is translated as CASSLGQGLDPQHF. This sequence joins TRBV7-2 and TRBJ1-5; 8 bases map to TRBD1. The CDR3 covers 14 residues. CDR1 is SGHTA and CDR2 is FQGNSA in the germline V gene. The J segment lost 10 bases and the V segment lost 5 bases, leaving 10 bases of the junction unmatched.